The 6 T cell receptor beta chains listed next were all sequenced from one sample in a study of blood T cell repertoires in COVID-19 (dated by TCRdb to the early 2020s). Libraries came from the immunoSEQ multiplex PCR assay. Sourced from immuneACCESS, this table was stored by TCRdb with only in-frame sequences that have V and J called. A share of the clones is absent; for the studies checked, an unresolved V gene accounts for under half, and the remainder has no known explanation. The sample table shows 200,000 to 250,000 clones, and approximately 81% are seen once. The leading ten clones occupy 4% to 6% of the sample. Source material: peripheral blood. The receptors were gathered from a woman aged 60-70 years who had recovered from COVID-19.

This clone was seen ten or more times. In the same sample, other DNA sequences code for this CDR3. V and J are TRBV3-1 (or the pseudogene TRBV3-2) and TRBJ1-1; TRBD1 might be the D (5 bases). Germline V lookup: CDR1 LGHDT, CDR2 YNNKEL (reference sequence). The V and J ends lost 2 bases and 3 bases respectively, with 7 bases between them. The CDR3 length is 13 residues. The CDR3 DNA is TGTGCCAGCAGCCAACGGGGGGACACTGAAGCTTTCTTT. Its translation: CASSQRGDTEAFF.

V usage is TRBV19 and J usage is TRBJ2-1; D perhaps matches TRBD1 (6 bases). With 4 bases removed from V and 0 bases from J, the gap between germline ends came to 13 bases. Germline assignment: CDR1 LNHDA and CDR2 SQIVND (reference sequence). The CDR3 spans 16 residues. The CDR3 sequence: CASSSRTADSYNEQFF. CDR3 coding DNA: TGTGCCAGTAGTAGTAGGACAGCGGACTCCTACAATGAGCAGTTCTTC.

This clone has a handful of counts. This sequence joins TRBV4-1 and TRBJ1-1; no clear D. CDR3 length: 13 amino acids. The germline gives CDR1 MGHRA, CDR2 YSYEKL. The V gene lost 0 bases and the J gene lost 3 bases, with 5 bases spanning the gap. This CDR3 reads CASSQDVDTEAFF. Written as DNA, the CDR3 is TGCGCCAGCAGCCAAGATGTCGACACTGAAGCTTTCTTT.

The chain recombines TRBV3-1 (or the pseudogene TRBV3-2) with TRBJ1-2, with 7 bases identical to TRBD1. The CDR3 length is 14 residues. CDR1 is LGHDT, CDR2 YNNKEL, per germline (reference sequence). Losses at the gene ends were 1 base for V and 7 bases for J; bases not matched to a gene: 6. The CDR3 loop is CASSQGTGPGGYTF. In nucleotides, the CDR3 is TGTGCCAGCAGCCAAGGGACAGGTCCCGGTGGCTACACCTTC.

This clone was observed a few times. CDR3 residues: CASSLLAGGQADTQYF. DNA of the CDR3: TGTGCCAGCAGCTTACTAGCGGGGGGGCAGGCAGATACGCAGTATTTT. The genes are TRBV7-9 and TRBJ2-3, with TRBD2 matching over 12 bases. The germline V gene has CDR1 SEHNR and CDR2 FQNEAQ (reference sequence). The trim removed 2 bases at V and 4 bases at J, leaving 4 bases unmatched. The CDR3 sequence is 16 residues long. Filled out from reference TRBV7-9 and TRBJ2-3, the complete variable domain reads DTGVSQNPRHKITKRGQNVTFRCDPISEHNRLYWYRQTLGQGPEFLTYFQNEAQLEKSRLLSDRFSAERPKGSFSTLEIQRTEQGDSAMYLCASSLLAGGQADTQYFGPGTRLTVL.

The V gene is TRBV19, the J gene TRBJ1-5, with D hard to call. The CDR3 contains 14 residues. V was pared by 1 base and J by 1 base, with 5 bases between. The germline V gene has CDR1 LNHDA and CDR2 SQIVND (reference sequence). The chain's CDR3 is CASSIGTSNQPQHF. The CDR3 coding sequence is TGTGCCAGTAGTATAGGCACAAGCAATCAGCCCCAGCATTTT.